Following are 22 T cell receptor beta chains from one sample sequenced in a study of multiple sclerosis patients with progressive multifocal leukoencephalopathy. Here immunoSEQ multiplex PCR was the method, and the copy in TCRdb shows in-frame clones only, minus some. The sample consists of around 30,000 clones, around 92% of them appearing once. Time point described: 6 months of natalizumab therapy. Sequencing used PBMCs, obtained from a patient treated with natalizumab. The receptors here all came from a human donor with multiple sclerosis.

The V call is TRBV9, the J call TRBJ2-3; no clear D gene. The CDR3 runs to 15 residues. Per germline, CDR1 SGDLS and CDR2 YYNGEE. V was shortened by 6 bases and J by 0 bases, with 14 bases between the two germline ends. CDR3 nucleotide sequence: TGTGCCAGCAACCGACGGTGGATAAGCACAGATACGCAGTATTTT. Protein product: CASNRRWISTDTQYF.

V usage is TRBV5-5 and J usage is TRBJ1-4, with D unclear. The CDR3 spans 18 residues. V was pared by 5 bases and J by 4 bases, with 24 bases between. The germline V gene encodes CDR1 SGHKS and CDR2 YYEKEE (reference sequence). The CDR3 is CASSAWQGQRNYNEKLFF. The CDR3 DNA is TGTGCCAGCAGTGCATGGCAAGGTCAGAGGAATTATAATGAAAAACTGTTTTTT.

The chain carries TRBV28 and TRBJ2-2, with 9 bases identical to TRBD2. This CDR3 contains 15 residues. Germline V gives CDR1 MDHEN, CDR2 SYDVKM. CDR3 coding DNA: TGTGCGGCACTGAGGGGTAGCGGGGGCACCGGGGAGCTGTTTTTT. It is translated as CAALRGSGGTGELFF.

The rearrangement uses TRBV6-6 and TRBJ2-1; tentatively, D is TRBD2 (5 bases). This CDR3 spans 13 amino acids. V shed 4 bases and J shed 5 bases, with 9 bases lying between them. Germline-derived CDR1 and CDR2 are MNHNY and SVGAGI (reference sequence). CDR3 nucleotide sequence: TGTGCCAGCAGTTGGCGGGTGGACAATGAGCAGTTCTTC. Its protein product is CASSWRVDNEQFF.

The chain employs TRBV7-2 and TRBJ2-1, with D perhaps given as TRBD1 or TRBD2 (5 bases each). Germline V gene data show CDR1 as SGHTA and CDR2 as FQGNSA. Trimming took off 2 bases at V and 0 bases at J, with 17 bases between the two ends. CDR3 size: 18 residues. CDR3 DNA: TGTGCCAGCAGCTTAACTAGGGACGTCCGTCTCTCCTACAATGAGCAGTTCTTC. Translating it yields CASSLTRDVRLSYNEQFF.

The gene calls are TRBV6-4 and TRBJ2-3; TRBD2 matches 9 bases. Trimming at V came to 0 bases and at J to 1 base, leaving 2 bases not matched to a gene. Germline V CDR1 and CDR2: MRHNA, SNTAGT. The CDR3 covers 16 residues. DNA for the CDR3: TGTGCCAGCAGTGACTCGGTAGCGGGAGGCACAGATACGCAGTATTTT. Residues: CASSDSVAGGTDTQYF.

The gene calls are TRBV6-4 and TRBJ2-3; D may be TRBD1 (6 bases). Deletions cut 0 bases from V and 4 bases from J, with 11 bases between. Germline V gene data show CDR1 as MRHNA and CDR2 as SNTAGT. CDR3 length: 15 residues. The CDR3 sequence: CASSDSGRGPDTQYF. The CDR3 nucleotides are TGTGCCAGCAGTGACTCGGGCAGGGGACCAGATACGCAGTATTTT.

The chain links TRBV5-1 to TRBJ1-1; D is uncertain. Trimming pared 0 bases from V and 5 bases from J, leaving 14 bases between. The CDR3 totals 15 residues. From germline, CDR1 is SGHRS and CDR2 YFSETQ. The CDR3 DNA reads as TGCGCCAGCAGCTTGGGAAGGGCCCCGGGGACTGAAGCTTTCTTT. Translated: CASSLGRAPGTEAFF.

This chain links TRBV6-5 with TRBJ2-4; D uncertain. This CDR3 is 14 amino acids long. Trimming shortened V by 0 bases and J by 10 bases, and 13 bases separated the two germline ends. Germline-derived CDR1 and CDR2 are MNHEY and SVGAGI. This CDR3 is CASSYSPAARIQYF. Written as DNA, the CDR3 is TGTGCCAGCAGTTACTCGCCGGCGGCTCGGATTCAGTACTTC.

The chain couples TRBV27 to TRBJ1-5; weak D call: TRBD1 (6 bases). Trimming took 2 bases from V and 3 from J, leaving 14 bases between them. The CDR3 spans 16 residues. CDR1 MNHEY and CDR2 SMNVEV come from the germline V gene (reference sequence). This CDR3 is CASSLISAGANQPQHF. Written as DNA, the CDR3 is TGTGCCAGCAGTTTAATCTCGGCAGGGGCCAATCAGCCCCAGCATTTT.

The table lists this clone with a count of one. This chain connects TRBV30 to TRBJ1-6; possibly TRBD1 for D (6 bases). The V and J ends lost 1 base and 8 bases respectively, with 9 bases between them. This CDR3 region has 13 residues. Germline V gene data show CDR1 as GTSNPN and CDR2 as SVGIG (reference sequence). The CDR3 DNA reads as TGTGCCTGGAGTGGGGACATCGATTCACCCCTCCACTTT. It encodes CAWSGDIDSPLHF. Full variable domain (outside the CDR3, taken from reference TRBV30 and TRBJ1-6): SQTIHQWPATLVQPVGSPLSLECTVEGTSNPNLYWYRQAAGRGLQLLFYSVGIGQISSEVPQNLSASRPQDRQFILSSKKLLLSDSGFYLCAWSGDIDSPLHFGNGTRLTVT.

This chain joins TRBV5-4 and TRBJ2-1, with TRBD2 matching 14 bases. The ends lost 4 bases at V and 6 bases at J; junction bases unmatched: 9. The CDR3 contains 17 residues. CDR1 is SGHNT, CDR2 YYREEE, per germline (reference sequence). CDR3 protein: CASSGLAGGLVSNEQFF. The CDR3 DNA reads as TGTGCCAGCAGCGGACTAGCGGGAGGCCTGGTAAGCAATGAGCAGTTCTTC.

V usage is TRBV28 and J usage is TRBJ1-2; D not resolved. There are 15 residues in the CDR3. The germline gives CDR1 MDHEN, CDR2 SYDVKM. The V gene lost 3 bases and the J gene lost 2 bases, with 13 bases spanning the gap. The chain's CDR3 is CASSFGRKSNYGYTF. CDR3 bases: TGTGCCAGCAGTTTCGGGAGGAAGTCCAACTATGGCTACACCTTC.

The rearrangement links TRBV11-2 to TRBJ1-2; unclear D gene. Deletions cut 4 bases from V and 0 bases from J, with 6 bases between. Germline values: CDR1 SGHAT, CDR2 FQNNGV. CDR3 length: 13 residues. The CDR3 protein is CASSSGANYGYTF. The CDR3 bases are TGTGCCAGCAGCTCCGGGGCTAACTATGGCTACACCTTC.

Only one count was recorded for this clone. The chain carries TRBV7-9 and TRBJ2-1, with 9 bases that match TRBD2. Germline V lookup: CDR1 SEHNR, CDR2 FQNEAQ (reference sequence). V dropped 2 bases and J dropped 6; count of bases not matched to a gene: 8. The CDR3 consists of 16 residues. As DNA, the CDR3 is TGTGCCAGCAGCTTACTTGGTAGCGGGAGCTCCAATGAGCAGTTCTTC. Translating gives CASSLLGSGSSNEQFF.

J is TRBJ2-7 and V is TRBV29-1; D tentatively reads TRBD1 or TRBD2 (5 bases each). This CDR3 region has 12 residues. Trimming took 2 bases from V and 2 from J, leaving 7 bases between them. Germline CDR1 and CDR2: SQVTM and ANQGSEA. The CDR3 DNA follows: TGCAGCGTTGAACAGGGAGCCTACGAGCAGTACTTC. Its translation: CSVEQGAYEQYF.

This clone was recorded once. The chain joins TRBV4-3 to TRBJ2-1; D is undetermined. V was shortened by 1 base and J by 0 bases, with 10 bases between the two germline ends. The CDR3 covers 16 residues. CDR1 LGHNA and CDR2 YSLEER come from the germline V gene. CDR3: CASSQALGSSYNEQFF. The DNA for the CDR3 is TGCGCCAGCAGCCAAGCATTGGGAAGCTCCTACAATGAGCAGTTCTTC.

This clone showed up just once. This chain links TRBV5-7 with TRBJ2-7; 7 bases match TRBD1. TRBV5-7 is placed among ORFs of uncertain function. Trimming cost V 4 bases and J 2 bases; bases outside gene matches: 6. The CDR3 length is 14 residues. CDR3 in DNA: TGTGCCAGCAGCGGAGACAGGGTACCCTACGAGCAGTACTTC. This translates into CASSGDRVPYEQYF.

The chain has TRBV19 and TRBJ2-3; D is unclear. The V end lost 3 bases, the J end lost 3 bases, and 4 bases lay between the germline ends. The CDR3 runs to 12 residues. Germline lookup yields CDR1 LNHDA and CDR2 SQIVND (reference sequence). The CDR3: CASSIGTDTQYF. CDR3 bases: TGTGCCAGTAGTATTGGTACAGATACGCAGTATTTT.

The V call is TRBV5-1, the J call TRBJ2-1; D not certain. Trimming shortened V by 3 bases and J by 5 bases, and 6 bases separated the two germline ends. CDR3 length equals 12 residues. Germline CDR1 is SGHRS and CDR2 is YFSETQ. Written as DNA, the CDR3 is TGCGCCAGCAGCTCCCTGGACAATGAGCAGTTCTTC. Translating gives CASSSLDNEQFF.

J is TRBJ2-3 and V is TRBV15; the match to TRBD2 covers 7 bases. The junction had 4 bases not matched to a gene; V was cut back by 7 bases and J by 0 bases. The CDR3 consists of 14 residues. Germline V lookup: CDR1 LNHNV, CDR2 YYDKDF (reference sequence). CDR3 protein: CATKGGLSTDTQYF. Written as DNA, the CDR3 is TGTGCCACCAAGGGAGGGCTAAGCACAGATACGCAGTATTTT.

The chain recombines TRBV27 with TRBJ2-7; 9 bases are a match to TRBD1. Germline V gives CDR1 MNHEY, CDR2 SMNVEV (reference sequence). With 5 bases clipped from V and 0 bases from J, the junction kept 8 bases outside the gene matches. The CDR3 extends over 16 amino acids. This chain's CDR3 is CASSAGTGTASYEQYF. The CDR3 DNA reads as TGTGCCAGCAGTGCGGGGACAGGGACTGCCTCCTACGAGCAGTACTTC.